Shown below are 21 T cell receptor beta chains from a single sample sequenced in a study of blood T cell repertoires in COVID-19. Produced via immunoSEQ multiplex PCR; TCRdb's table is partial and in-frame only. The top ten hold approximately 1.2% of the sample, which has more than 55,000 clones, 80% to 90% seen once. Sequencing was performed on peripheral blood. The receptor source for this set is a woman over 75 with acute or convalescent COVID-19.

The chain carries TRBV11-2 and TRBJ2-7; TRBD2 agrees at 7 bases. Germline V gene data show CDR1 as SGHAT and CDR2 as FQNNGV. V shed 5 bases, J shed 5 bases, and the junction held 12 bases outside the gene matches. This CDR3 has 15 residues. The CDR3 loop reads CASSPLGGGRDEQYF. CDR3 nucleotides: TGTGCCAGCAGCCCCCTCGGTGGCGGGAGAGACGAGCAGTACTTC.

The V gene is TRBV6-5, the J gene TRBJ2-7, with 10 bases fitting TRBD1. Germline trimming cut 11 bases from V and 6 bases from J; bases unmatched to any gene: 10. From germline, CDR1 is MNHEY and CDR2 SVGAGI. This CDR3 has 13 amino acids. CDR3 loop: CAARDRGRFEQYF. The CDR3 coding sequence is TGTGCCGCCCGGGACAGGGGAAGGTTCGAGCAGTACTTC.

The V call is TRBV5-1, the J call TRBJ2-3; 9 bases map to TRBD1. CDR1 is SGHRS, CDR2 YFSETQ, per germline. V lost 0 bases to trimming and J lost 3 bases; unmatched junction nucleotides: 8. The CDR3 totals 17 residues. The CDR3 loop reads CASSLVMGQGSTDTQYF. In DNA, the CDR3 is TGCGCCAGCAGCTTGGTTATGGGACAGGGATCAACAGATACGCAGTATTTT.

V is TRBV3-1 (or the pseudogene TRBV3-2) and J is TRBJ2-5; the D gene is possibly TRBD2 (6 bases). Deletions cut 4 bases from V and 5 bases from J, with 14 bases between. The CDR3 length is 14 residues. In germline, CDR1 is LGHDT, CDR2 YNNKEL (reference sequence). CDR3 loop: CASSLRLDSETQYF. CDR3 sequence (DNA): TGTGCCAGCAGCCTTCGACTAGATTCGGAGACCCAGTACTTC.

The chain carries TRBV9 and TRBJ2-1; 9 nucleotides match TRBD2. CDR3 length: 15 amino acids. Trimming at V came to 0 bases and at J to 6 bases, leaving 4 bases not matched to a gene. Germline V gene sequence: CDR1 SGDLS, CDR2 YYNGEE. CDR3 nucleotides: TGTGCCAGCAGCGTAGTGAGCGGGGGGATCAATGAGCAGTTCTTC. As protein: CASSVVSGGINEQFF.

V is TRBV14 and J is TRBJ1-2, with a possible D match to TRBD1 (6 bases). The germline V and J ends were trimmed by 6 bases and 0 bases, with 17 bases remaining between them. Germline assignment: CDR1 SGHDN and CDR2 FVKESK. The CDR3 consists of 16 residues. The DNA of the CDR3 is TGTGCCAGCAGGGATTCCGGGACACCCGCTAACTATGGCTACACCTTC. This encodes CASRDSGTPANYGYTF.

The rearrangement joins TRBV29-1 to TRBJ1-2; possibly TRBD1 for D (6 bases). CDR3 length: 11 residues. V gave up 4 bases and J gave up 6 bases, with 9 bases separating them. Germline V gene sequence: CDR1 SQVTM, CDR2 ANQGSEA. CDR3: CSVAGGDGYTF. CDR3 nucleotides: TGCAGCGTTGCGGGGGGCGATGGCTACACCTTC.

The chain employs TRBV6-5 and TRBJ1-2, with D hard to call. Germline lookup yields CDR1 MNHEY and CDR2 SVGAGI. The V end lost 5 bases, the J end lost 4 bases, and 14 bases lay between the germline ends. The CDR3 loop spans 14 amino acids. The chain's CDR3 is CASSNAGGFYGYTF. The CDR3 DNA reads as TGTGCCAGCAGTAATGCGGGCGGGTTCTATGGCTACACCTTC.

In its sample, this clone was seen once. The rearrangement links TRBV7-9 to TRBJ2-3, with 8 bases fitting TRBD1. The J segment lost 4 bases and the V segment lost 3 bases, leaving 3 bases of the junction unmatched. Germline V gene sequence: CDR1 SEHNR, CDR2 FQNEAQ (reference sequence). CDR3 size: 14 residues. The CDR3 spells CASSFNRGADTQYF. CDR3 DNA sequence: TGTGCCAGCAGCTTCAACAGGGGGGCAGATACGCAGTATTTT.

This chain joins TRBV24-1 and TRBJ2-3; TRBD1 agrees at 10 bases. The germline gives CDR1 KGHDR, CDR2 SFDVKD. Trimming removed 4 bases from V and 7 bases from J; junction bases left unmatched: 7. The CDR3 is 15 residues long. In DNA, the CDR3 is TGTGCCACCAGTGAGTCGACAGGGGGCGAATATACGCAGTATTTT. Encoded protein: CATSESTGGEYTQYF.

This chain uses TRBV7-3 with TRBJ1-1; 7 nucleotides agree with TRBD1. The CDR3 has 14 amino acids. Germline V gives CDR1 SGHTA, CDR2 FQGTGA. J lost 5 bases, V lost 5 bases, and 8 bases had no gene match. The chain's CDR3 is CASSRDSYLTEAFF. CDR3 DNA sequence: TGTGCCAGCAGCCGGGACAGCTATCTTACTGAAGCTTTCTTT.

The chain joins TRBV1 to TRBJ2-3; the table's D call, TRBD2, has no DNA check behind it. TRBV1 is a listed pseudogene. The CDR3 runs 18 residues. The CDR3 coding sequence is TGCACCAGCAGTCCGCGCTCCTCTACTAGCGGTGTCCGGCATACGCAGTATTTT. This codes for CTSSPRSSTSGVRHTQYF.

The chain links TRBV12-3 or TRBV12-4 to TRBJ2-7, with TRBD1 matching over 8 bases. This CDR3 region has 13 residues. Losses at the gene ends were 6 bases for V and 5 bases for J; bases not matched to a gene: 6. CDR3 protein: CASRTGADHEQYF. CDR3 in DNA: TGTGCCAGCAGGACAGGGGCAGACCACGAGCAGTACTTC.

The rearrangement links TRBV2 to TRBJ1-5; 10 bases line up with TRBD1. Germline CDR1 SNHLY, CDR2 FYNNEI. CDR3 length equals 15 residues. The junction had 7 bases not matched to a gene; V was cut back by 6 bases and J by 5 bases. DNA for the CDR3: TGTGCCAGCAGGATTAGGACAGGGGGGGATCAGCCCCAGCATTTT. Translation gives CASRIRTGGDQPQHF.

The J gene is TRBJ2-5, the V gene TRBV7-9; a weak D match, TRBD1 (6 bases). V lost 6 bases and J lost 5, with 10 bases in between. Germline V gene lookup returns CDR1 SEHNR and CDR2 FQNEAQ (reference sequence). CDR3 length: 12 amino acids. In nucleotides, the CDR3 is TGTGCCAGCAGTACAGGGTTCGAGACCCAGTACTTC. It encodes CASSTGFETQYF.

This sequence joins TRBV19 and TRBJ2-1; D possibly corresponds to TRBD1 (6 bases). Per the germline V gene, CDR1 is LNHDA and CDR2 is SQIVND (reference sequence). The V gene lost 4 bases and the J gene lost 7 bases, with 14 bases spanning the gap. The CDR3 is 14 residues long. The CDR3 sequence: CASSRNPQGNEQFF. CDR3 DNA sequence: TGTGCCAGTAGTAGAAATCCTCAGGGGAATGAGCAGTTCTTC.

This chain uses TRBV5-1 with TRBJ1-3; no clear D gene. V shed 2 bases and J shed 4 bases, with 13 bases lying between them. The CDR3 runs 15 residues. From germline, CDR1 is SGHRS and CDR2 YFSETQ. CDR3 bases: TGCGCCAGCAGCTTTGGGCCCTCGGAAGGAAACACCATATATTTT. It specifies CASSFGPSEGNTIYF.

J is TRBJ1-3 and V is TRBV3-1 (or the pseudogene TRBV3-2); 8 nucleotides agree with TRBD1. V lost 3 bases, J lost 2 bases, and 6 bases stayed unmatched. CDR3 length equals 16 residues. Germline V CDR1 and CDR2: LGHDT, YNNKEL (reference sequence). As DNA, the CDR3 is TGTGCCAGCAGCCATGGGACAGGAGGCCCTGGAAACACCATATATTTT. Translated, it gives CASSHGTGGPGNTIYF.

The genes are TRBV29-1 and TRBJ1-2, with 9 bases lining up with TRBD1. CDR1 is SQVTM, CDR2 ANQGSEA, per germline. The CDR3 spans 14 residues. Trimming cost V 7 bases and J 3 bases; bases outside gene matches: 9. The CDR3 loop reads CSAAGTGLDYGYTF. The CDR3 DNA is TGCAGCGCTGCAGGGACAGGGCTGGACTATGGCTACACCTTC.

The chain combines TRBV3-1 (or the pseudogene TRBV3-2) with TRBJ2-7; 8 nucleotides match TRBD1. Unmatched junction bases numbered 9, after V lost 4 bases and J lost 1 base. The CDR3 runs 16 residues. The germline CDR1 and CDR2 sequences are LGHDT and YNNKEL (reference sequence). The DNA of the CDR3 is TGTGCCAGCAGCCCCCTCTCCGGACAGGGATCCTACGAGCAGTACTTC. Encoded protein: CASSPLSGQGSYEQYF.

The J gene is TRBJ2-1, the V gene TRBV11-3, with 8 bases matching TRBD1. This CDR3 has 15 amino acids. Trimming cost V 5 bases and J 8 bases; bases outside gene matches: 11. Germline CDR1 SGHNT, CDR2 YENEEA. The CDR3 region is CASSPGTGGIYEQFF. In DNA, the CDR3 is TGTGCCAGCAGCCCGGGGACAGGAGGGATCTATGAGCAGTTCTTC.